This is a list of T cell receptor beta chains from one sample in a study of cytomegalovirus exposure and HLA in healthy donors. TCRdb's copy holds only in-frame clones and misses some; the assay was immunoSEQ multiplex PCR. The listing contains over 40,000 clones. The sequencing sample was made of PBMCs. Source of these receptors: a woman between 40 and 50 years old in good health and CMV-seronegative. The CDR3 runs from the conserved cysteine through the conserved F or W. A D gene is named only where the DNA matches it firmly.

j_call v_call d_call cdr3_nt cdr3_aa
TRBJ2-2 TRBV29-1 NA TGCAGCGTTACTCAGGGTGGCGGGGAGCTGTTTTTT CSVTQGGGELFF
TRBJ2-7 TRBV6-6 NA TGTGCCAGCAGTTATATTCACGAGCAGTACTTC CASSYIHEQYF
TRBJ2-7 TRBV25-1 NA TGTGCCAGCAGTGAATGGGGGCGGTCCTACGAGCAGTACTTC CASSEWGRSYEQYF
TRBJ2-7 TRBV19 TRBD1 TGTGCCAGTAGTATATCGGACAGGGACAACGAGCAGTACTTC CASSISDRDNEQYF
TRBJ2-1 TRBV13 NA TGTGCCAGCAGCAGAGGCGACAATGAGCAGTTCTTC CASSRGDNEQFF
TRBJ2-2 TRBV28 TRBD1 TGTGCCAGCAGTCCCGGGACAGGGTATACCGGGGAGCTGTTTTTT CASSPGTGYTGELFF
TRBJ1-4 TRBV28 NA TGTGCCAGCGGCAGGGGTTGGAATAATGAAAAACTGTTTTTT CASGRGWNNEKLFF
TRBJ1-5 TRBV6-5 NA TGTGCCAGCAGTTCTGTGGAGGGCTCGTGGCCCCAGCATTTT CASSSVEGSWPQHF
TRBJ2-1 TRBV6-5 TRBD2 TGTGCCAGCAGCGAGCGGGGGGGCCGTGATGAGCAGTTCTTC CASSERGGRDEQFF
TRBJ2-7 TRBV29-1 TRBD1 TGCAGCGTTGCAGGACAGGGGACCTACGAGCAGTACTTC CSVAGQGTYEQYF
TRBJ2-3 TRBV9 TRBD1 TGTGCCGGCAGCGGACAGGGGAGTACAGATACGCAGTATTTT CAGSGQGSTDTQYF
TRBJ1-2 TRBV27 TRBD1 TGTGCCAGCAGTTTGGGGACAGGGGTATATGGCTACACCTTC CASSLGTGVYGYTF
TRBJ1-1 TRBV18 NA TGTGCCAGCTCTCCCGGGACTGTGACTGAAGCTTTCTTT CASSPGTVTEAFF
TRBJ2-4 TRBV5-6 TRBD2 TGTGCCAGCAGCCCTGTAGCGGGAGCGGGAAACATTCAGTACTTC CASSPVAGAGNIQYF
TRBJ2-7 TRBV7-6 NA TGTGCCAGCAGCCCTAGAGGGCAGCCCTCCGACGAGCAGTACTTC CASSPRGQPSDEQYF
TRBJ1-2 TRBV11-2 TRBD1 TGTGCCAGCAGCTTAGATCGGGGCAGGGGGCACCCGCGGTCGGGCTACACCTTC CASSLDRGRGHPRSGYTF
TRBJ2-7 TRBV6-5 NA TGTGCCAGCAGGCCACCATCGACTAGCTCCTACGAGCAGTACTTC CASRPPSTSSYEQYF
TRBJ1-6 TRBV2 NA TGTGCCAGCGGCGGAGCCAGTCATAATTCACCCCTCCACTTT CASGGASHNSPLHF
TRBJ1-3 TRBV6-5 TRBD1 TGTGCCAGCAGCTACAGGGGGCACCCGGGAAACACCATATATTTT CASSYRGHPGNTIYF
TRBJ2-2 TRBV19 TRBD1 TGTGCCAGTAGTATAGATGGGTACAGGGGCGGCGGCACCGGGGAGCTGTTTTTT CASSIDGYRGGGTGELFF
TRBJ2-2 TRBV19 NA TGTGCCACTGCGACCGGGACAACGAACACCGGGGAGCTGTTTTTT CATATGTTNTGELFF
TRBJ2-1 TRBV19 NA TGTGCCAGTAGGGGCAGTGGCACCTTTTACAATGAGCAGTTCTTC CASRGSGTFYNEQFF
TRBJ2-7 TRBV6-5 TRBD1 TGTGCCAGCAGTTACTCAAAGGGGGCCCACGAGCAGTACTTC CASSYSKGAHEQYF
TRBJ1-5 TRBV30 NA TGTGCCTGGAGTGTAGTGACAGCAAATCAGCCCCAGCATTTT CAWSVVTANQPQHF
TRBJ2-3 TRBV5-1 TRBD2 TGCGCCAGCTTCCGGGAGGGTGGCAGGGCAGATACGCAGTATTTT CASFREGGRADTQYF
TRBJ2-7 TRBV7-2 TRBD1 TGTGCCAGCAGCAACCGGGACAGCTACGAGCAGTACTTC CASSNRDSYEQYF
TRBJ2-7 TRBV21-1 NA TGTGCCAGCAGCAAACTACGACAGTCCTATGAGCAGTACTTC CASSKLRQSYEQYF
TRBJ2-2 TRBV29-1 NA TGCAGCGTCGGGGGGACAATTTTAAACACCGGGGAGCTGTTTTTT CSVGGTILNTGELFF
TRBJ1-1 TRBV18 NA TGTGCCAGTTCACCAGGGTCCAGGTTCCCCAACACTGAAGCTTTCTTT CASSPGSRFPNTEAFF
TRBJ2-1 TRBV7-9 TRBD2 TGTGCCAGCAGTCCACCGGCACTAGCGGGAGCAGGTGAGCAGTTCTTC CASSPPALAGAGEQFF
TRBJ2-1 TRBV9 NA TGTGCCAGCGGTGAGACTCCTGTTCCCCATGACAATGAGCAGTTCTTC CASGETPVPHDNEQFF
TRBJ1-4 TRBV2 NA TGTGCCGGAAACAGGGCCAATAATGAAAAACTGTTTTTT CAGNRANNEKLFF
TRBJ2-3 TRBV11-2 NA TGTGCCAGCAGTCTCCCGCTCAACGCGGATACGCAGTATTTT CASSLPLNADTQYF